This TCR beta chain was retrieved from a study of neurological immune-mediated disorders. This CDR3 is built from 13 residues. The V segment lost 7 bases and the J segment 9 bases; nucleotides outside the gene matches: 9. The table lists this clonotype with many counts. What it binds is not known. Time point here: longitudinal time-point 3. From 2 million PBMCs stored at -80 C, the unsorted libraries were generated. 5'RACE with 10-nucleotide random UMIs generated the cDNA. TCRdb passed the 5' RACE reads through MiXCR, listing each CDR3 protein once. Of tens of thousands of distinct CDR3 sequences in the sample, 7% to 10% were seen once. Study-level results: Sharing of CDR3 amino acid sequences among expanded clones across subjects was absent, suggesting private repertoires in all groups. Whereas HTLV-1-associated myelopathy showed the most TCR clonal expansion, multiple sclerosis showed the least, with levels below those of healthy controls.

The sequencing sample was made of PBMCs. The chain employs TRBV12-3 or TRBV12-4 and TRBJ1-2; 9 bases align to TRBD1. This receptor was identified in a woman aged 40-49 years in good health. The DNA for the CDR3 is TGTGCCAGCACTGCCGGGACAGGGCGTCGCTACACCTTC. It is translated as CASTAGTGRRYTF.